This is a list of T cell receptor beta chains from one sample in a study of tumor-infiltrating lymphocytes in primary liver carcinoma. TCRdb used MiXCR to reprocess the multiplex PCR reads, holding one entry per CDR3 protein. The sample shows more than 150,000 distinct CDR3 sequences, about 60% of them seen only once. The sequenced sample was peripheral blood. All receptors derive from a man in his forties or fifties with primary liver carcinoma and hepatitis B virus infection. CDR3s include the opening cysteine and the closing phenylalanine or tryptophan. Fields, in order: clone size, D gene, V gene, J gene, CDR3 protein, CDR3 DNA. A D gene is named only where the DNA matches it firmly. Part of the rows lack a size; the others show once, few, many or a class for expanded clones.

abundance: few; d_gene: TRBD2; v_gene: TRBV6-1; j_gene: TRBJ2-1; CDR3aa: CASLKPGGGLDEQFF; CDR3nt: TGTGCCAGCTTAAAACCGGGAGGGGGACTGGATGAGCAGTTCTTC
abundance: NA; d_gene: TRBD1; v_gene: TRBV6-6; j_gene: TRBJ2-5; CDR3aa: CASSSQPGQQETQYF; CDR3nt: TGTGCCAGCAGTTCGCAACCGGGACAGCAAGAGACCCAGTACTTC
abundance: NA; d_gene: TRBD2; v_gene: TRBV5-4; j_gene: TRBJ2-7; CDR3aa: CASSLSSGRNNEQYF; CDR3nt: TGTGCCAGCAGCTTGTCTAGCGGGAGAAACAACGAGCAGTACTTC
abundance: NA; d_gene: TRBD1; v_gene: TRBV6-5; j_gene: TRBJ1-1; CDR3aa: CASSYSRGHNTEAFF; CDR3nt: TGTGCCAGCAGTTACTCGAGGGGGCATAACACTGAAGCTTTCTTT
abundance: many; d_gene: NA; v_gene: TRBV29-1; j_gene: TRBJ2-6; CDR3aa: CSVGISGANVLTF; CDR3nt: TGCAGCGTCGGGATCTCTGGGGCCAACGTCCTGACTTTC
abundance: NA; d_gene: TRBD2; v_gene: TRBV29-1; j_gene: TRBJ2-1; CDR3aa: CGADSGTSGYNEQFF; CDR3nt: TGCGGCGCTGACTCCGGGACTAGCGGTTACAATGAGCAGTTCTTC
abundance: NA; d_gene: NA; v_gene: TRBV10-3; j_gene: TRBJ1-2; CDR3aa: CAISGQVNYGYTF; CDR3nt: TGTGCCATCAGTGGACAGGTGAACTATGGCTACACCTTC
abundance: NA; d_gene: TRBD2; v_gene: TRBV7-9; j_gene: TRBJ2-5; CDR3aa: CASSLIAGGRETQYF; CDR3nt: TGTGCCAGCAGCTTGATAGCGGGAGGAAGGGAGACCCAGTACTTC
abundance: few; d_gene: TRBD1; v_gene: TRBV7-9; j_gene: TRBJ2-7; CDR3aa: CASSLVGDRGGNEQYF; CDR3nt: TGTGCCAGCAGCTTAGTTGGAGACAGGGGGGGCAACGAGCAGTACTTC
abundance: NA; d_gene: TRBD1; v_gene: TRBV29-1; j_gene: TRBJ1-1; CDR3aa: CSVGTGGRREAFF; CDR3nt: TGCAGCGTCGGGACAGGGGGTAGGAGAGAAGCTTTCTTT
abundance: NA; d_gene: TRBD2; v_gene: TRBV12-3/TRBV12-4; j_gene: TRBJ2-7; CDR3aa: CASRPGTSLAYEQYF; CDR3nt: TGTGCCAGCAGACCCGGGACTAGCCTTGCCTACGAGCAGTACTTC
abundance: NA; d_gene: NA; v_gene: TRBV4-1; j_gene: TRBJ2-3; CDR3aa: CASSQERTSTDTQYF; CDR3nt: TGCGCCAGCAGCCAAGAGCGGACTAGCACAGATACGCAGTATTTT
abundance: few; d_gene: NA; v_gene: TRBV6-1; j_gene: TRBJ1-2; CDR3aa: CASSEEEGFNGYTF; CDR3nt: TGTGCCAGCAGTGAAGAAGAGGGATTCAATGGCTACACCTTC
abundance: few; d_gene: NA; v_gene: TRBV6-5; j_gene: TRBJ2-3; CDR3aa: CASRKPGGPTTDTQYF; CDR3nt: TGTGCCAGTAGAAAGCCCGGGGGACCCACCACAGATACGCAGTATTTT
abundance: NA; d_gene: NA; v_gene: TRBV28; j_gene: TRBJ1-6; CDR3aa: CASTEQGNSPLHF; CDR3nt: TGTGCCAGCACAGAGCAAGGAAATTCACCCCTCCACTTT
abundance: NA; d_gene: TRBD2; v_gene: TRBV11-2; j_gene: TRBJ2-3; CDR3aa: CASSLAGLVGVF; CDR3nt: TGTGCAAGCAGCTTAGCCGGACTAGTGGGAGTTTTT
abundance: few; d_gene: TRBD2; v_gene: TRBV6-2/TRBV6-3; j_gene: TRBJ2-3; CDR3aa: CASTERGRASDTQYF; CDR3nt: TGTGCCAGCACCGAGAGAGGGAGGGCCTCAGATACGCAGTATTTT
abundance: NA; d_gene: NA; v_gene: TRBV5-5; j_gene: TRBJ2-7; CDR3aa: CASSSHDDWGAEQYF; CDR3nt: TGTGCCAGCAGCTCCCATGATGACTGGGGAGCCGAGCAGTACTTC
abundance: NA; d_gene: NA; v_gene: TRBV15; j_gene: TRBJ1-4; CDR3aa: CATSPMVEGRGKLFF; CDR3nt: TGTGCCACCAGCCCGATGGTGGAAGGAAGGGGAAAACTGTTTTTT
abundance: NA; d_gene: TRBD2; v_gene: TRBV6-1; j_gene: TRBJ2-1; CDR3aa: CASLEGTNNEQFF; CDR3nt: TGTGCCAGCCTCGAAGGGACTAACAATGAGCAGTTCTTC
abundance: NA; d_gene: NA; v_gene: TRBV29-1; j_gene: TRBJ2-5; CDR3aa: CSVEARQGAETQYF; CDR3nt: TGCAGCGTTGAAGCACGGCAAGGGGCGGAGACCCAGTACTTC
abundance: NA; d_gene: TRBD2; v_gene: TRBV11-2; j_gene: TRBJ2-7; CDR3aa: CARSLGPAGAYEQYF; CDR3nt: TGTGCCAGGAGCTTAGGTCCAGCGGGGGCTTACGAGCAGTACTTC
abundance: NA; d_gene: NA; v_gene: TRBV19; j_gene: TRBJ1-1; CDR3aa: CASSIRSGEAFF; CDR3nt: TGTGCCAGTAGTATTCGCAGTGGTGAAGCTTTCTTT
abundance: NA; d_gene: NA; v_gene: TRBV29-1; j_gene: TRBJ2-5; CDR3aa: CSVGRPQETQYF; CDR3nt: TGCAGCGTTGGGCGGCCCCAAGAGACCCAGTACTTC
abundance: NA; d_gene: NA; v_gene: TRBV12-3/TRBV12-4; j_gene: TRBJ1-2; CDR3aa: CASSPGIGLGYGYTF; CDR3nt: TGTGCCAGCAGCCCCGGCATCGGTTTGGGCTATGGCTACACCTTC
abundance: NA; d_gene: NA; v_gene: TRBV7-9; j_gene: TRBJ1-1; CDR3aa: CASSFATVTGAFF; CDR3nt: TGTGCCAGCAGCTTCGCGACAGTAACGGGAGCTTTCTTT
abundance: once; d_gene: NA; v_gene: TRBV11-2; j_gene: TRBJ1-5; CDR3aa: CASSFMGSQPHHF; CDR3nt: TGTGCCAGCAGTTTCATGGGGTCTCAGCCCCACCATTTT
abundance: NA; d_gene: NA; v_gene: TRBV28; j_gene: TRBJ1-2; CDR3aa: CASSRQGGNYGYTF; CDR3nt: TGTGCCAGCAGTAGGCAGGGAGGGAACTATGGCTACACCTTC
abundance: NA; d_gene: TRBD1; v_gene: TRBV11-2; j_gene: TRBJ2-7; CDR3aa: CASRPGQGKGWEYF; CDR3nt: TGTGCCAGCAGGCCTGGACAGGGGAAGGGTTGGGAGTACTTC
abundance: NA; d_gene: NA; v_gene: TRBV29-1; j_gene: TRBJ2-7; CDR3aa: CSVKLGRSYEQYF; CDR3nt: TGCAGCGTTAAGCTTGGGAGGTCCTACGAGCAGTACTTC
abundance: NA; d_gene: TRBD1; v_gene: TRBV5-1; j_gene: TRBJ2-1; CDR3aa: CASIHGPDRGRNEQFF; CDR3nt: TGCGCCAGCATCCATGGGCCGGACAGGGGGAGGAATGAGCAGTTCTTC
abundance: NA; d_gene: TRBD2; v_gene: TRBV12-3/TRBV12-4; j_gene: TRBJ2-7; CDR3aa: CASSRSGSPYEQYF; CDR3nt: TGTGCCAGCAGCCGTAGCGGGTCCCCCTACGAGCAGTACTTC
abundance: NA; d_gene: TRBD1; v_gene: TRBV7-9; j_gene: TRBJ1-6; CDR3aa: CASRNDRGSSPLHF; CDR3nt: TGTGCCAGCAGGAATGACAGGGGAAGTTCACCCCTCCACTTT
abundance: many; d_gene: TRBD2; v_gene: TRBV29-1; j_gene: TRBJ2-1; CDR3aa: CSVLAGDREQFF; CDR3nt: TGCAGCGTTCTAGCGGGAGATAGGGAGCAGTTCTTC
abundance: NA; d_gene: TRBD2; v_gene: TRBV4-2; j_gene: TRBJ2-2; CDR3aa: CASSQGYGGRGGTGGLFF; CDR3nt: TGTGCCAGCAGCCAAGGGTACGGCGGGAGAGGAGGCACCGGGGGGCTGTTTTTT
abundance: few; d_gene: TRBD1; v_gene: TRBV29-1; j_gene: TRBJ1-2; CDR3aa: CSVRDRGDGYTF; CDR3nt: TGCAGCGTCCGGGACAGGGGCGATGGCTACACCTTC
abundance: NA; d_gene: NA; v_gene: TRBV28; j_gene: TRBJ2-2; CDR3aa: CASSTRGLLRGGELFF; CDR3nt: TGTGCCAGCAGTACCAGGGGACTCCTCCGGGGCGGGGAGCTGTTTTTT
abundance: NA; d_gene: TRBD2; v_gene: TRBV11-2; j_gene: TRBJ2-7; CDR3aa: CANSLDWTSGGYEQYF; CDR3nt: TGTGCCAACAGCTTGGACTGGACTAGCGGGGGCTACGAGCAGTACTTC
abundance: NA; d_gene: NA; v_gene: TRBV4-2; j_gene: TRBJ2-1; CDR3aa: CASSQFTGATTYNEQFF; CDR3nt: TGTGCCAGCAGCCAATTTACGGGAGCTACCACCTACAATGAGCAGTTCTTC
abundance: NA; d_gene: TRBD1; v_gene: TRBV4-2; j_gene: TRBJ1-4; CDR3aa: CASSQITTGANEKLFF; CDR3nt: TGTGCCAGCAGCCAAATAACGACAGGGGCTAATGAAAAACTGTTTTTT
abundance: NA; d_gene: NA; v_gene: TRBV14; j_gene: TRBJ1-4; CDR3aa: CASSQAGGSGKLFF; CDR3nt: TGTGCCAGCAGCCAAGCCGGGGGCTCCGGAAAACTGTTTTTT